These T cell receptor beta chains were read from a single sample in a study of CDR3 diversity in severe acne. Each CDR3 protein is one row after TCRdb ran MiXCR on the PCR reads. Here the sample spans approximately 79,000 distinct CDR3 sequences, around 50% being singletons. The sequenced sample was blood. The receptor source for this set is a male donor in good health, serving as a control. The CDR3 runs from the conserved cysteine through the conserved F or W. The order of the fields is D gene, J gene, clone size, V gene, CDR3 protein, CDR3 DNA. D genes are given only for firm matches. A clone size is listed for some rows: how often the clone was seen (once, few, many), or a class if it is expanded.

TRBD2 TRBJ2-2 many TRBV6-4 CASSGTGLAGDTGELFF TGTGCCAGCAGCGGGACAGGACTAGCGGGAGACACCGGGGAGCTGTTTTTT
- TRBJ1-4 - TRBV9 CASSVAGLDEKLFF TGTGCCAGCAGCGTAGCAGGGTTGGATGAAAAACTGTTTTTT
- TRBJ1-5 many TRBV20-1 CSARDGSGGQPQHF TGCAGTGCTAGAGATGGTTCAGGTGGTCAGCCCCAGCATTTT
- TRBJ2-7 once TRBV7-3 CASRSSETYEQYF TGTGCCAGCAGGAGTAGCGAGACCTACGAGCAGTACTTC
- TRBJ1-1 few TRBV27 CASSLVGANTEAFF TGTGCCAGCAGTTTAGTTGGGGCTAACACTGAAGCTTTCTTT
- TRBJ1-1 - TRBV6-5 CASTDLGNTEAFF TGTGCCAGCACCGACCTGGGGAACACTGAAGCTTTCTTT
TRBD1 TRBJ1-5 - TRBV19 CASKDRGEQPQHF TGTGCCAGTAAAGACAGGGGAGAGCAGCCCCAGCATTTT
- TRBJ1-1 - TRBV19 CASMDGHTKVTEAFF TGTGCCAGTATGGATGGACATACGAAGGTGACTGAAGCTTTCTTT
TRBD2 TRBJ2-1 - TRBV10-3 CAISWDYDEQFF TGTGCCATCAGCTGGGACTACGATGAGCAGTTCTTC
TRBD2 TRBJ2-5 - TRBV11-2 CASSLARTSGPQETQYF TGTGCCAGCAGCTTAGCGAGGACTAGCGGGCCCCAAGAGACCCAGTACTTC
- TRBJ2-5 - TRBV7-9 CASSLTQTGNGETQYF TGTGCCAGCAGCTTAACCCAGACCGGCAACGGGGAGACCCAGTACTTC
- TRBJ2-7 few TRBV11-3 CASSLGQDAYEQYF TGTGCCAGCAGCTTGGGGCAGGACGCCTACGAGCAGTACTTC
- TRBJ2-2 - TRBV5-1 CASSLDGSFTGELFF TGCGCCAGCAGCCTCGACGGGAGTTTTACCGGGGAGCTGTTTTTT
- TRBJ2-1 - TRBV6-5 CASMRGGGSDEQFF TGTGCCAGCATGAGGGGGGGCGGAAGCGATGAGCAGTTCTTC
- TRBJ1-1 many TRBV25-1 CASSEGQHTEAFF TGTGCCAGCAGTGAGGGGCAACACACTGAAGCTTTCTTT
- TRBJ2-6 once TRBV19 CASKQDSGANVLTF TGTGCCAGTAAACAGGACTCTGGGGCCAACGTCCTGACTTTC
- TRBJ1-3 few TRBV6-5 CASSYSHGTSTGNTIYF TGTGCCAGCAGTTACTCCCACGGGACATCCACTGGAAACACCATATATTTT
- TRBJ2-7 many TRBV19 CASSPPGLPPYF TGTGCCAGTAGTCCCCCGGGACTTCCGCCTTACTTC
TRBD2 TRBJ2-3 once TRBV11-2 CASSLEAGGTSDTQYF TGTGCCAGCAGCTTAGAGGCGGGAGGGACTTCAGATACGCAGTATTTT
- TRBJ1-1 once TRBV11-2 CASSIIRGRKTEAFF TGTGCCAGCAGCATCATCAGGGGTCGGAAGACTGAAGCTTTCTTT
TRBD2 TRBJ2-7 - TRBV7-9 CASSPTSADEQYF TGTGCCAGCAGCCCGACTAGCGCCGACGAGCAGTACTTC
TRBD2 TRBJ2-5 - TRBV12-3/TRBV12-4 CASSLGGVRPQYF TGTGCCAGCAGTTTGGGAGGGGTCAGACCCCAGTACTTC
TRBD2 TRBJ2-1 medium-sized TRBV7-9 CASSLQGGGAINEQFF TGTGCCAGCAGCTTACAGGGCGGGGGGGCAATAAATGAGCAGTTCTTC
- TRBJ2-7 - TRBV29-1 CSVDTSYEQYF TGCAGCGTTGACACGTCCTACGAGCAGTACTTC
TRBD1 TRBJ1-5 few TRBV27 CASSKTGWGIGNQPQHF TGTGCCAGCAGTAAGACAGGGTGGGGGATCGGCAATCAGCCCCAGCATTTT
- TRBJ1-6 few TRBV5-4 CASSSGLKSSYNSPLHF TGTGCCAGCAGCTCTGGACTGAAAAGCTCCTATAATTCACCCCTCCACTTT
- TRBJ1-1 few TRBV2 CASTPVEGKNTEAFF TGTGCCAGCACCCCTGTAGAGGGGAAGAACACTGAAGCTTTCTTT
- TRBJ2-7 many TRBV9 CASRSNEGIAYEQYF TGTGCCAGCAGGTCGAATGAGGGCATTGCCTACGAGCAGTACTTC
- TRBJ1-6 once TRBV7-9 CASSARTLLDSPLHF TGTGCCAGCAGCGCGCGCACCCTGTTAGATTCACCCCTCCACTTT
- TRBJ1-1 - TRBV29-1 CSSRTETEAFF TGCAGCTCTCGGACGGAGACTGAAGCTTTCTTT
- TRBJ1-2 - TRBV7-8 CASSSPGGGYTF TGTGCCAGCAGCTCCCCGGGGGGGGGCTACACCTTC
- TRBJ2-3 - TRBV6-2/TRBV6-3 CASSRDVLRATDTQYF TGTGCCAGCAGCCGAGACGTATTGCGGGCAACAGATACGCAGTATTTT
TRBD1 TRBJ2-7 - TRBV4-1 CASSFKAGTGSSYEQYF TGCGCCAGCAGCTTTAAAGCCGGGACAGGGAGCTCCTACGAGCAGTACTTC
TRBD2 TRBJ2-5 - TRBV30 CAWSGGAWETQYF TGTGCCTGGAGCGGGGGGGCTTGGGAGACCCAGTACTTC
- TRBJ2-7 - TRBV5-1 CASSSGTGPYEQYF TGTGCCAGCAGCTCCGGGACGGGCCCCTACGAGCAGTACTTC
- TRBJ1-5 few TRBV25-1 CATSLAGDIKPQHF TGTGCCACCAGTTTGGCAGGGGACATCAAGCCCCAGCATTTT
TRBD2 TRBJ2-7 many TRBV5-4 CATRRGGAYEQYF TGTGCCACCCGGCGGGGGGGGGCCTACGAGCAGTACTTC
- TRBJ2-1 many TRBV30 CAWSVGGSGEQFF TGTGCCTGGAGTGTTGGAGGGTCGGGTGAGCAGTTCTTC
- TRBJ2-2 few TRBV29-1 CSVAGLLKAGELFF TGCAGCGTTGCGGGCCTGTTGAAGGCCGGGGAGCTGTTTTTT
TRBD1 TRBJ2-7 many TRBV5-1 CASSRKGTDGILYEQYF TGCGCCAGCAGTCGTAAAGGGACAGACGGAATATTATACGAGCAGTACTTC
- TRBJ1-5 - TRBV2 CAISDSWGGGQPQHF TGTGCCATCAGCGACTCCTGGGGAGGAGGGCAGCCCCAGCATTTT
TRBD2 TRBJ2-3 - TRBV20-1 CSASAGGPDTQYF TGCAGTGCTAGTGCGGGGGGGCCAGATACGCAGTATTTT
- TRBJ2-7 - TRBV9 CASSRRWSGAQYF TGTGCCAGCAGCAGACGTTGGAGTGGTGCGCAGTACTTC
- TRBJ2-3 many TRBV27 CAGSSLPGEGADTQYF TGTGCCGGCAGCTCCCTTCCGGGCGAGGGGGCAGATACGCAGTATTTT
TRBD1 TRBJ1-6 - TRBV19 CASRMRGHNLHF TGTGCCAGTAGAATGAGGGGGCATAACCTCCACTTT
- TRBJ2-7 few TRBV2 CASSEGRQSGEQYF TGTGCCAGCAGTGAAGGCCGGCAATCGGGCGAGCAGTACTTC
- TRBJ1-2 many TRBV25-1 CASSESKFHGYTF TGTGCCAGCAGTGAATCAAAATTTCATGGCTACACCTTC
TRBD1 TRBJ1-2 - TRBV7-9 CASRRQGGRNGYTF TGTGCCAGCAGACGACAGGGAGGGCGGAATGGCTACACCTTC
- TRBJ1-1 few TRBV29-1 CSVGRPDTEAFF TGCAGCGTGGGACGGCCGGACACTGAAGCTTTCTTT
- TRBJ2-5 - TRBV20-1 CSASSGEGSSPLHFGNGTQYF -
- TRBJ2-5 - TRBV6-5 CASSYMDEGRETQYF TGTGCCAGCAGTTACATGGACGAGGGGCGAGAGACCCAGTACTTC